The rows below give T cell receptor beta chains drawn from one sample of a study of blood T cell repertoires in COVID-19. Using immunoSEQ multiplex PCR, the repertoire was profiled, and TCRdb retains in-frame clones only, with some absent. The sample holds over 300,000 clones, around four fifths seen once. Sequenced input: peripheral blood. These receptor sequences come from a woman in her 50s with acute or convalescent COVID-19. Each CDR3 is given with its conserved first and last residue. D genes are given only for firm matches. A clone size is listed for some rows: how often the clone was seen (once, few, many), or a class if it is expanded.

TGCGCCAGCAAGACTGCCCTTTCTAGCACAGATACGCAGTATTTT	CASKTALSSTDTQYF	TRBV5-1	-	TRBJ2-3	-
TGTGCCAGCAGTGACTCCGACAGGGGCACTGAAGCTTTCTTT	CASSDSDRGTEAFF	TRBV6-4	-	TRBJ1-1	TRBD1
TGTGCCAGCAGACCAGCGGGAGTTCTTGGCGAGCAGTACTTC	CASRPAGVLGEQYF	TRBV11-2	-	TRBJ2-7	TRBD2
TGTGCCAGTAACTCCCCCGGGACAGGAGCAGATACGCAGTATTTT	CASNSPGTGADTQYF	TRBV19	-	TRBJ2-3	TRBD1
TGTGCCAGCAGCCAAGATTTGCGGGGCCACTACAATGAGCAGTTCTTC	CASSQDLRGHYNEQFF	TRBV4-2	-	TRBJ2-1	-
TGTGCCAGTAGTATGACCAGGGGGGAAGCTTTCTTT	CASSMTRGEAFF	TRBV19	once	TRBJ1-1	TRBD1
TGTGCCAGCTCGCCCGGGACTAGCGGTGTGTACTCAGCCAAAAACATTCAGTACTTC	CASSPGTSGVYSAKNIQYF	TRBV11-2	-	TRBJ2-4	TRBD2
TGTGCCAGCAGCCGGCAGGTATACAATGAGCAGTTCTTC	CASSRQVYNEQFF	TRBV9	-	TRBJ2-1	-
TGTGCCAGCACCCGACAGGGATTCGATCAGCCCCAGCATTTT	CASTRQGFDQPQHF	TRBV2	-	TRBJ1-5	TRBD1
TGTGCCACCAGCAGAGATCCCCAGGGGAGTGAAAAACTGTTTTTT	CATSRDPQGSEKLFF	TRBV15	-	TRBJ1-4	-
TGTGCCAGCAACCCAAGGACTAGCCTAACCGGGGAGCTGTTTTTT	CASNPRTSLTGELFF	TRBV2	few	TRBJ2-2	TRBD2
TGTGCTAGTGGTTTGAGGGGTGAAAAACTGTTTTTT	CASGLRGEKLFF	TRBV12-5	-	TRBJ1-4	-
TGCGCCAGCGGGGACAACAGGGGTCCTAGCCAAATTTATAGCAATCAGCCCCAGCATTTT	CASGDNRGPSQIYSNQPQHF	TRBV5-1	-	TRBJ1-5	TRBD1
TGTGCCTGGAGTGATGACAGGGGAATTGAGACCCAGTACTTC	CAWSDDRGIETQYF	TRBV30	few	TRBJ2-5	TRBD1
TGTGCCAGTCGTATCGGGACAGGGGGCCATGGCTACACCTTC	CASRIGTGGHGYTF	TRBV6-5	-	TRBJ1-2	TRBD1
TGTGCCAGTAGTACCGAGGGTGCTGGGGCCAACGTCCTGACTTTC	CASSTEGAGANVLTF	TRBV19	-	TRBJ2-6	-
TGTGCCATCAGTGAGTCGAAGGGACAGTTGGGCGAAAAACTGTTTTTT	CAISESKGQLGEKLFF	TRBV10-3	few	TRBJ1-4	TRBD1
TGTGCCAGCAGCAAACATGGTGATATAGCGGGGACCGGCAATGAGCAGTTCTTC	CASSKHGDIAGTGNEQFF	TRBV21-1	-	TRBJ2-1	-
TGCGCCAGCAGCCAATCCGGGACTAGCGGTCAAGAGACCCAGTACTTC	CASSQSGTSGQETQYF	TRBV4-3	-	TRBJ2-5	TRBD2
TGTGCCAGCATACGGGAAGGGCCAGCTTTCTTT	CASIREGPAFF	TRBV21-1	-	TRBJ1-1	-
TGTGCCAGCTCACCACCGGGGGCAGGGGGCACCTATGGCTACACCTTC	CASSPPGAGGTYGYTF	TRBV18	-	TRBJ1-2	TRBD1
TGTGCCAGCAGCCGGAAGACGGCCGCGGGACACTATGGCTACACCTTC	CASSRKTAAGHYGYTF	TRBV14	-	TRBJ1-2	-
TGTGCCAGTCTTCCTAAGGTGGGGAGCTCCTACAATGAGCAGTTCTTC	CASLPKVGSSYNEQFF	TRBV19	-	TRBJ2-1	-
TGCGCCAGCAGCCAAGCCGGGATCCTGTATGGCTACACCTTC	CASSQAGILYGYTF	TRBV4-3	-	TRBJ1-2	-
TGTGCCAGCAGGGACAGCCCCTATGGCTACACCTTC	CASRDSPYGYTF	TRBV2	-	TRBJ1-2	-
TGCGCCAGCAGCTCAATAACAGGGTCCCGAGAGACCCAGTACTTC	CASSSITGSRETQYF	TRBV5-1	-	TRBJ2-5	-
TGTGCCAGCACACGGGACTTCCTTAGCACAGATACGCAGTATTTT	CASTRDFLSTDTQYF	TRBV7-8	-	TRBJ2-3	-
TGTGCCAGTCAACAAGAGACCCAGTACTTC	CASQQETQYF	TRBV11-2	-	TRBJ2-5	-
TGTGCCAGCAGCTTGGCCGTAGGGGGCGCATATGGCTACACCTTC	CASSLAVGGAYGYTF	TRBV5-5	-	TRBJ1-2	TRBD1
TGTGCCAGCAGCTTGGCAGGTTTCACCGGGGAGCTGTTTTTT	CASSLAGFTGELFF	TRBV5-6	-	TRBJ2-2	-
TGTGCCAGCAGCCCTTCACGACTAGCGGGGGGACCTCTCACAGATACGCAGTATTTT	CASSPSRLAGGPLTDTQYF	TRBV3-1/TRBV3-2	once	TRBJ2-3	TRBD2
TGTGCCAGCAGCGCACAGGCGAAGAACACTGAAGCTTTCTTT	CASSAQAKNTEAFF	TRBV7-9	-	TRBJ1-1	-
TGCGCCAGCAGCGTCCGGGACAGGGACTATGGCTACACCTTC	CASSVRDRDYGYTF	TRBV5-1	-	TRBJ1-2	TRBD1
TGTGCCATCAGTGAGGAGGGACAGCCTAATGAAAAACTGTTTTTT	CAISEEGQPNEKLFF	TRBV10-3	-	TRBJ1-4	TRBD1
TGTGCCAGCAGCCCCGTAAGGCGCGGCGGCGCTGAAGCTTTCTTT	CASSPVRRGGAEAFF	TRBV5-6	-	TRBJ1-1	-
TGCGCCAGCAGCGCGGACACGAACTCTGGAAACACCATATATTTT	CASSADTNSGNTIYF	TRBV5-1	-	TRBJ1-3	-
TGTGCCAGCTCACCGTCGGCACAGGGATACAATGAGCAGTTCTTC	CASSPSAQGYNEQFF	TRBV18	once	TRBJ2-1	-
TGTGCCAGCAGCTTAAATTCCGTCCCGAACACTGAAGCTTTCTTT	CASSLNSVPNTEAFF	TRBV7-2	few	TRBJ1-1	-
TGTGCCAGCAGCCGTCGGGGGACGAAGGCTGAAGCTTTCTTT	CASSRRGTKAEAFF	TRBV2	-	TRBJ1-1	-
TGTGCTAGTGCCTATCAAGAGAATGGCTACACCTTC	CASAYQENGYTF	TRBV12-5	few	TRBJ1-2	-
TGTGCCAGCGGATACAGAGCCCAAGAGACCCAGTACTTC	CASGYRAQETQYF	TRBV7-6	-	TRBJ2-5	-